The 23 T cell receptor beta chains reported below all come from one sample, sequenced in a study of blood T cell repertoires in COVID-19 (TCRdb year 2020). Receptors were amplified or captured by the immunoSEQ multiplex PCR assay. TCRdb mirrors the immuneACCESS table, restricted to in-frame sequences. Some clones are absent from its copies; in checked studies, under half trace to an unresolved V gene, and the reason for the others is unknown. The sample has about 57,000 clones on record, about 90% of them singletons. The top ten clonotypes cover 2% to 2.5% of the sample. The sample consisted of peripheral blood. These receptors were obtained from a man in his 60s with acute or convalescent COVID-19.

J is TRBJ2-1 and V is TRBV28; a weak D match, TRBD1 (6 bases). Germline CDR1 reads MDHEN; CDR2 reads SYDVKM. The CDR3 contains 17 residues. Trimming pared 6 bases from V and 1 base from J, leaving 19 bases between. The CDR3 loop reads CASSPWGRGSSYNEQFF. Written as DNA, the CDR3 is TGTGCCAGCAGCCCATGGGGCAGGGGAAGTTCCTACAATGAGCAGTTCTTC.

The chain links TRBV3-1 (or the pseudogene TRBV3-2) to TRBJ1-4; D is ambiguous. CDR1 and CDR2 from the germline V gene are LGHDT and YNNKEL (reference sequence). CDR3 size: 13 residues. Between the trimmed V and J ends, which lost 0 bases and 4 bases, there was a span of 3 bases. The CDR3 bases are TGTGCCAGCAGCCAAGACAATAATGAAAAACTGTTTTTT. This gives the protein CASSQDNNEKLFF.

The chain has TRBV12-5 and TRBJ1-5, with D possibly matching TRBD1 (5 bases). The germline V gene encodes CDR1 LGHNT and CDR2 FRNRAP. The CDR3 is 14 amino acids. With 1 base removed from V and 1 base from J, the gap between germline ends came to 5 bases. CDR3 in DNA: TGTGCTAGTGGTTTGGGACAGAGCAATCAGCCCCAGCATTTT. Protein product: CASGLGQSNQPQHF.

J is TRBJ2-7 and V is TRBV7-3; 8 bases align to TRBD2. Unmatched junction bases numbered 7, after V lost 0 bases and J lost 3 bases. The germline V gene encodes CDR1 SGHTA and CDR2 FQGTGA. There are 16 residues in the CDR3. This CDR3 is CASSLTATSASYEQYF. The CDR3 DNA is TGTGCCAGCAGCTTAACGGCGACTAGCGCCAGCTACGAGCAGTACTTC. The full variable domain, in which reference TRBV7-3 and TRBJ2-7 provide the parts outside the CDR3, is GAGVSQTPSNKVTEKGKYVELRCDPISGHTALYWYRQSLGQGPEFLIYFQGTGAADDSGLPNDRFFAVRPEGSVSTLKIQRTERGDSAVYLCASSLTATSASYEQYFGPGTRLTVT.

This clone was seen just once. The chain employs TRBV4-3 and TRBJ1-2; D gene unclear. Trimming left V 1 base short and J 0 bases short, with 9 bases between. This CDR3 has 15 residues. Germline V CDR1 and CDR2: LGHNA, YSLEER. The CDR3 spells CASSQASTPNYGYTF. The CDR3 coding sequence is TGCGCCAGCAGCCAAGCAAGCACCCCTAACTATGGCTACACCTTC.

The chain joins TRBV24-1 to TRBJ1-1; D uncertain. V was clipped by 1 base and J by 6 bases, with 8 bases between them. This CDR3 contains 13 residues. Germline V gives CDR1 KGHDR, CDR2 SFDVKD. The CDR3 region is CATSDFRGAEAFF. CDR3 bases: TGTGCCACCAGTGATTTCCGCGGGGCTGAAGCTTTCTTT.

The chain carries TRBV19 and TRBJ2-7; TRBD2 is a possible D gene (6 bases). CDR1 is LNHDA, CDR2 SQIVND, per germline (reference sequence). The CDR3 runs to 16 residues. Deletions cut 5 bases from V and 1 base from J, with 18 bases between. CDR3 sequence reads: CASSVRDSNRSYEQYF. DNA for the CDR3: TGTGCCAGTAGTGTCCGGGACTCAAATCGATCCTACGAGCAGTACTTC.

The CDR3 region is CATQGWDTGELFF. The CDR3 region has the DNA TGTGCCACCCAGGGATGGGACACCGGGGAGCTGTTTTTT. The chain is built from TRBV28 and TRBJ2-2; possible D gene TRBD1, 5 bases. V was cut by 10 bases and J by 3 bases, with 12 bases left in between. CDR3 size: 13 residues. Per germline, CDR1 MDHEN and CDR2 SYDVKM.

The rearrangement joins TRBV28 to TRBJ1-5; D is perhaps TRBD1 (5 bases). The V end was cut by 7 bases, the J end by 0 bases, with 19 bases between. Germline CDR1 MDHEN, CDR2 SYDVKM. This CDR3 has 17 residues. The CDR3 coding sequence is TGTGCCAGCACCAACCGGGGGGGGGAACATAGCAATCAGCCCCAGCATTTT. It translates to CASTNRGGEHSNQPQHF.

This sequence joins TRBV15 and TRBJ2-1; TRBD2 matches 8 bases. Germline V gene sequence: CDR1 LNHNV, CDR2 YYDKDF (reference sequence). V lost 0 bases and J lost 7; bases outside the gene matches: 14. The CDR3 is made up of 18 amino acids. This CDR3 is CATSRDFKTGGSGNEQFF. CDR3 coding DNA: TGTGCCACCAGCAGAGATTTCAAAACGGGAGGGTCTGGGAATGAGCAGTTCTTC.

In its sample, this clone was seen once. CDR3 in amino acids: CASSGTLNTEAFF. CDR3 DNA sequence: TGTGCCAGCAGCGGGACACTGAACACTGAAGCTTTCTTT. J is TRBJ1-1 and V is TRBV5-6; the D gene is possibly TRBD1 (6 bases). The V gene lost 4 bases and the J gene lost 0 bases, with 7 bases spanning the gap. The germline CDR1 and CDR2 sequences are SGHDT and YYEEEE. The CDR3 contains 13 residues.

This chain connects TRBV6-5 to TRBJ1-5; D is perhaps TRBD1 (5 bases). Germline V gene data show CDR1 as MNHEY and CDR2 as SVGAGI. V was pared by 5 bases and J by 4 bases, with 15 bases between. The CDR3 length is 15 residues. CDR3 sequence reads: CASSPTSGANQPQHF. CDR3 in DNA: TGTGCCAGCAGTCCTACGAGCGGGGCTAATCAGCCCCAGCATTTT.

The CDR3 is CAISDLGQATNYGYTF. DNA for the CDR3: TGTGCCATCAGTGACCTTGGTCAGGCAACTAACTATGGCTACACCTTC. J is TRBJ1-2 and V is TRBV10-3; D not resolved. CDR3 size: 16 residues. The ends were cut back, 3 bases at V and 0 bases at J, with 14 bases in the middle. Germline loops: CDR1 ENHRY, CDR2 SYGVKD.

The chain joins TRBV7-2 to TRBJ1-1; possible D gene TRBD1, 6 bases. Germline V gene sequence: CDR1 SGHTA, CDR2 FQGNSA. V was clipped by 5 bases and J by 2 bases, with 12 bases between them. CDR3 length equals 14 residues. In DNA, the CDR3 is TGTGCCAGCAGCCCCGACAGGTATAACACTGAAGCTTTCTTT. Its translation is CASSPDRYNTEAFF.

The V gene is TRBV6-6, the J gene TRBJ1-6; maybe TRBD1 (6 bases). The V gene's germline CDR1 is MNHNY and CDR2 SVGAGI (reference sequence). V was shortened by 6 bases and J by 5 bases, with 11 bases between the two germline ends. This CDR3 comprises 14 residues. The CDR3 region is CASRGASNNSPLHF. Here the CDR3 DNA reads TGTGCCAGCAGGGGGGCGTCCAATAATTCACCCCTCCACTTT.

The CDR3 is CASSPGGFGLAKEAFF. In DNA form, the CDR3 reads TGTGCCAGCAGCCCAGGAGGATTCGGTCTGGCGAAGGAAGCTTTCTTT. The V call is TRBV7-9, the J call TRBJ1-1; D not resolved. Germline V CDR1 and CDR2: SEHNR, FQNEAQ (reference sequence). The length of the CDR3 is 16 residues. Trimming removed 5 bases from V and 8 bases from J, with 24 bases in between.

CDR3 protein: CASSDRGIREEAFF. DNA for the CDR3: TGTGCCAGCAGTGACAGGGGAATCCGAGAAGAAGCTTTCTTT. The V and J genes are TRBV6-2 or TRBV6-3 and TRBJ1-1, with 8 bases identical to TRBD1. V trimming: 5 bases; J trimming: 8 bases; junction bases outside the gene matches: 10. Germline V gene lookup returns CDR1 MNHEY and CDR2 SVGEGT. This CDR3 comprises 14 residues.

CDR3 region: CASSLELTGSYNEQFF. Here the CDR3 DNA reads TGTGCCAGCAGCTTAGAGTTGACAGGCTCCTACAATGAGCAGTTCTTC. The chain uses TRBV11-2 and TRBJ2-1; D may be TRBD1 (6 bases). The CDR3 is 16 residues long. Trimming removed 0 bases from V and 0 bases from J, with 9 bases in between. Germline values: CDR1 SGHAT, CDR2 FQNNGV.

The rearrangement links TRBV3-1 (or the pseudogene TRBV3-2) to TRBJ2-7; 7 nucleotides agree with TRBD2. V lost 1 base, J lost 0 bases, and 6 bases stayed unmatched. Germline CDR1 LGHDT, CDR2 YNNKEL (reference sequence). This CDR3 has 16 residues. The CDR3 reads CASSQGGTTHSYEQYF. The CDR3 nucleotides are TGTGCCAGCAGCCAAGGCGGGACTACCCACTCCTACGAGCAGTACTTC.

The chain combines TRBV30 with TRBJ2-3, with D perhaps matching TRBD1 (6 bases). The CDR3 length is 14 residues. Germline V CDR1 and CDR2: GTSNPN, SVGIG (reference sequence). Trimming removed 6 bases from V and 0 bases from J, with 13 bases in between. The chain's CDR3 is CACRGGTSTDTQYF. As DNA, the CDR3 is TGTGCCTGTCGAGGGGGTACTAGCACAGATACGCAGTATTTT.

The CDR3 sequence is CASSLSRVGTGELFF. The CDR3 DNA reads as TGTGCCAGCAGTTTATCCAGGGTGGGCACCGGGGAGCTGTTTTTT. The chain is built from TRBV27 and TRBJ2-2; weak D call: TRBD1 (5 bases). This CDR3 comprises 15 residues. Trimming shortened V by 0 bases and J by 4 bases, and 9 bases separated the two germline ends. Germline V lookup: CDR1 MNHEY, CDR2 SMNVEV (reference sequence).

The chain recombines TRBV9 with TRBJ1-2, with D uncertain. The ends were cut back, 0 bases at V and 3 bases at J, with 9 bases in the middle. Germline V CDR1 and CDR2: SGDLS, YYNGEE. The CDR3 length is 14 residues. CDR3 coding DNA: TGTGCCAGCAGCGTAGAGGCCCGGGACTATGGCTACACCTTC. It yields the protein CASSVEARDYGYTF.

This clone was seen just once. The chain uses TRBV28 and TRBJ1-1; 8 bases map to TRBD1. CDR1 MDHEN and CDR2 SYDVKM come from the germline V gene. The CDR3 consists of 14 residues. The V and J ends lost 5 bases and 1 base, in that order; junction bases with no gene match: 3. The CDR3 DNA is TGTGCCAGCAGTCCAGGGGGCCGGAACACTGAAGCTTTCTTT. Its protein is CASSPGGRNTEAFF.